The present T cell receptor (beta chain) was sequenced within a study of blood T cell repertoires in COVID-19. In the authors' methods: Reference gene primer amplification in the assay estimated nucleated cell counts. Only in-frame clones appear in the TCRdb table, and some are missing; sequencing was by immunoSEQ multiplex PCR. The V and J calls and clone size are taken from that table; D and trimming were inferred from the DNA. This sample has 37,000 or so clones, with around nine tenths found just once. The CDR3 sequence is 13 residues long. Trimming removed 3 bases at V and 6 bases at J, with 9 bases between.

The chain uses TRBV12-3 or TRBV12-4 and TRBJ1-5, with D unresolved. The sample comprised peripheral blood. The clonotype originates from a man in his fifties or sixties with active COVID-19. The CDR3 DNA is TGTGCCAGCAGTTTCGGGTCGGGTCAGCCCCAGCATTTT. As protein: CASSFGSGQPQHF.